Listed below are T cell receptor beta chains from one sample, sequenced in a study of T cells in Graves' hyperthyroidism and ophthalmopathy. Via MiXCR, TCRdb re-called the multiplex PCR reads, giving one row per CDR3 protein. The repertoire holds nearly 750,000 distinct CDR3 sequences, with around a third as singletons. Sequenced: blood. These TCRs come from a woman in her thirties or forties with Graves' hyperthyroidism. Each CDR3 is given with its conserved first and last residue. Part of the rows lack a size; the others show once, few, many or a class for expanded clones.

j_call,clone_size,v_call,cdr3_aa
TRBJ2-7,.,TRBV7-9,CASSPVGASTQQYF
TRBJ2-6,few,TRBV10-3,CASSPIGVGTGANVLTF
TRBJ1-4,.,TRBV20-1,CSAREGGGRQLLNEKLFF
.,.,TRBV7-2,CASSMGLSQNIQYF
TRBJ2-5,.,TRBV6-6,CASSAGTGGETQYF
TRBJ2-3,once,TRBV24-1,CATSGKGVRADTQYF
TRBJ1-4,.,TRBV4-3,CASSQEGQGREKLFF
TRBJ1-5,.,TRBV5-1,CASSLDSPDQPQHF
TRBJ2-6,many,TRBV6-2/TRBV6-3,CASSKVSGANVLTF
TRBJ2-3,.,TRBV10-3,CAISESRGPGTDTQYF
TRBJ1-2,few,TRBV19,CASSIRDREGYTF
TRBJ1-1,.,TRBV2,CASSDPGHLGAFF
TRBJ2-7,.,TRBV19,CASTSGPGDYKQYF
TRBJ2-3,.,TRBV10-3,CAISDGGRRGDTQYF
TRBJ1-5,many,TRBV18,CASSPTGGHQHF
TRBJ1-2,many,TRBV7-9,CASSLTGTGINYGYTF
TRBJ1-5,many,TRBV6-5,CASMDSLQPQHF
TRBJ2-3,.,TRBV6-5,CASSYGFTDTQYF
TRBJ1-4,.,TRBV14,CASSRRTGSYEKLFF
TRBJ1-4,few,TRBV27,CASSGGASNEKLFF
TRBJ2-7,.,TRBV3-1,CASSGTVDHEQYF
TRBJ1-1,.,TRBV20-1,CSARVVWTVNTEAFF
TRBJ2-7,.,TRBV5-1,CASSLAPSGGVSSYEQYF
TRBJ2-7,.,TRBV11-2,CASSRGLVNSYEQYF
TRBJ1-5,many,TRBV12-3/TRBV12-4,CASSLWGRDQPQHF
TRBJ1-5,few,TRBV6-1,CASRPQVGNQPQHF
TRBJ2-7,.,TRBV6-5,CATRTDVYEQYF
TRBJ1-2,many,TRBV2,CASSRSPGGFYGYTF
TRBJ2-7,.,TRBV7-2,CASSFKQGAGAAYEQYF
TRBJ2-7,.,TRBV4-3,CASSQDRSSGTHYEQYF
TRBJ1-3,many,TRBV5-1,CASSLAEGASGNTIYF
TRBJ2-5,.,TRBV15,CATGRTSGRQETQYF
TRBJ2-7,.,TRBV12-3/TRBV12-4,CASSPEGARHDEQYF
TRBJ1-6,.,TRBV2,CASSPGVSYNSPLHF
TRBJ2-3,.,TRBV19,CASKQTGLSDTQYF
TRBJ1-5,.,TRBV6-5,CASRVGQPQHF
TRBJ2-7,many,TRBV7-8,CASSLGGKKGSYEQYF
TRBJ2-2,.,TRBV11-2,CASSLSSRAAGELFF
TRBJ2-6,many,TRBV19,CASSIGAGANVLTF
TRBJ1-1,few,TRBV7-3,CASSPRDTKRDTEAFF
TRBJ2-5,.,TRBV20-1,CSAPQGLAGKETQYF
TRBJ1-4,many,TRBV7-8,CASNGGRNEKLFF
TRBJ2-5,few,TRBV5-1,CASSPGTGLGETQYF
TRBJ2-6,many,TRBV6-5,CASSWDGGANVLTF
TRBJ1-2,few,TRBV4-1,CASSPAGGDYYHYGYTF
TRBJ1-1,many,TRBV7-2,CASSFQLKHTEAFF
TRBJ1-5,many,TRBV7-2,CASSLNVGVRQPQHF